The next 26 T cell receptor beta chains were all read from a single sample in a study of cytomegalovirus exposure and HLA in healthy donors. Profiling relied on immunoSEQ multiplex PCR, and the TCRdb table lists in-frame clones only, not all of them. Among 280,000 or so clones listed, more than 75% were seen once. The specimen was PBMCs. The receptors stem from a woman younger than 35 in good health and CMV-seronegative.

This clone was counted a single time. The chain links TRBV7-9 to TRBJ2-1, with TRBD1 as a possible D gene (6 bases). Germline CDR1 SEHNR, CDR2 FQNEAQ (reference sequence). Trimming stripped 11 bases from V and 3 bases from J, with 14 bases between. The CDR3 has 13 amino acids. Here the CDR3 reads CAFYRVDYNEQFF. In DNA, the CDR3 is TGTGCCTTTTACAGGGTGGACTACAATGAGCAGTTCTTC.

V and J are TRBV7-6 and TRBJ1-1; 9 bases map to TRBD1. The CDR3 loop spans 18 amino acids. The V and J ends lost 2 bases and 3 bases, in that order; junction bases with no gene match: 13. In germline, CDR1 is SGHVS, CDR2 FNYEAQ. The CDR3 sequence: CASSLWAPLTGGYTEAFF. The CDR3, as DNA: TGTGCCAGCAGCTTATGGGCCCCCCTGACAGGGGGGTACACTGAAGCTTTCTTT.

This chain links TRBV27 with TRBJ1-1; D might be TRBD1 (6 bases). Trimming stripped 2 bases from V and 0 bases from J, with 13 bases between. Germline CDR1 reads MNHEY; CDR2 reads SMNVEV (reference sequence). This CDR3 is 16 amino acids long. The CDR3 is CASSLLFDRMNTEAFF. Written as DNA, the CDR3 is TGTGCCAGCAGTTTACTCTTTGACAGGATGAACACTGAAGCTTTCTTT.

The chain employs TRBV5-1 and TRBJ2-1, with TRBD2 identical over 9 bases. The J segment lost 6 bases and the V segment lost 0 bases, leaving 4 bases of the junction unmatched. The CDR3 is 15 amino acids. CDR1 and CDR2 from the germline V gene are SGHRS and YFSETQ. The CDR3 DNA is TGCGCCAGCAGCTTGGAGGGACTAGCCTTCAATGAGCAGTTCTTC. Its protein product is CASSLEGLAFNEQFF.

V usage is TRBV7-8 and J usage is TRBJ2-7; 7 bases align to TRBD1. With V trimmed by 3 bases and J by 0 bases, 17 bases remained unmatched. This CDR3 has 19 residues. Germline values: CDR1 SGHVS, CDR2 FQNEAQ. CDR3 protein: CASSFTDRPASKSSYEQYF. CDR3 DNA: TGTGCCAGCAGCTTTACGGACAGGCCGGCCTCGAAAAGCTCCTACGAGCAGTACTTC.

The chain joins TRBV5-4 to TRBJ1-2; D not resolved. The CDR3 extends over 14 amino acids. Trimming took off 2 bases at V and 8 bases at J, with 16 bases between the two ends. The germline V gene encodes CDR1 SGHNT and CDR2 YYREEE (reference sequence). The CDR3 spells CASSFPTSDGGYTF. CDR3 coding DNA: TGTGCCAGCAGCTTTCCTACTAGCGACGGGGGCTACACCTTC.

This chain links TRBV2 with TRBJ1-2; no reliable D call. Germline lookup yields CDR1 SNHLY and CDR2 FYNNEI. CDR3 size: 14 residues. V dropped 3 bases and J dropped 5 bases, with 13 bases sitting between them. Here the CDR3 DNA reads TGTGCCAGCAGTGAGGAGGGCCCCTCTTATGGCTACACCTTC. Amino acids: CASSEEGPSYGYTF.

The J gene is TRBJ1-5, the V gene TRBV10-3; no clear D. Between the trimmed V and J ends, which lost 2 bases and 0 bases, there was a span of 17 bases. The CDR3 spans 18 residues. The germline V gene has CDR1 ENHRY and CDR2 SYGVKD. The CDR3 DNA sequence: TGTGCCATCAGTGAGATCTGGGAAGGAGGGATTAGCAATCAGCCCCAGCATTTT. Translation gives CAISEIWEGGISNQPQHF.

The chain is built from TRBV6-6 and TRBJ2-7; 10 nucleotides line up with TRBD1. Germline V gene data show CDR1 as MNHNY and CDR2 as SVGAGI (reference sequence). Trimming removed 7 bases from V and 2 bases from J; junction bases left unmatched: 5. This CDR3 is 14 amino acids long. The CDR3 spells CASIRDRGTYEQYF. The CDR3 DNA reads as TGTGCCAGCATACGGGACAGGGGAACCTACGAGCAGTACTTC.

This clone was detected ten times or more. The gene calls are TRBV4-1 and TRBJ2-7; 11 bases line up with TRBD1. Germline V lookup: CDR1 MGHRA, CDR2 YSYEKL. V shed 1 base, J shed 4 bases, and the junction held 9 bases outside the gene matches. This CDR3 is 17 amino acids long. The CDR3 bases are TGCGCCAGCAGCCAAGTGGAGGCCGGGACAGGGGGATACGAGCAGTACTTC. Translated: CASSQVEAGTGGYEQYF.

The chain recombines TRBV4-2 with TRBJ2-3, with D hard to call. Looked up from germline, CDR1 is LGHNA and CDR2 is YNFKEQ. The CDR3 sequence is 13 residues long. Trimming stripped 0 bases from V and 6 bases from J, with 7 bases between. The CDR3 bases are TGTGCCAGCAGCCAAGATTCGGGTGATACGCAGTATTTT. Translation gives CASSQDSGDTQYF.

The rearrangement uses TRBV7-8 and TRBJ2-1, with 10 bases identical to TRBD2. CDR1 is SGHVS and CDR2 is FQNEAQ in the germline V gene. The CDR3 sequence is 17 residues long. V shed 2 bases and J 5 bases; nucleotides not matched to a gene: 9. CDR3 residues: CASSLSYRTSGHNEQFF. CDR3 nucleotide sequence: TGTGCCAGCAGCTTATCGTACCGGACTAGCGGCCACAATGAGCAGTTCTTC.

The chain links TRBV15 to TRBJ2-1; unclear D gene. Trimming removed 8 bases from V and 6 bases from J, with 17 bases in between. This CDR3 has 14 residues. The germline V gene encodes CDR1 LNHNV and CDR2 YYDKDF (reference sequence). CDR3 nucleotides: TGTGCCACCTGGGCACCTCCGCCCGGCAATGAGCAGTTCTTC. Amino acids: CATWAPPPGNEQFF.

The gene calls are TRBV13 and TRBJ1-6; D may be TRBD1 (6 bases). The germline V gene encodes CDR1 PRHDT and CDR2 FYEKMQ (reference sequence). The CDR3 length is 15 residues. Deletions cut 4 bases from V and 6 bases from J, with 13 bases between. The CDR3 is CASSSTTGSNSPLHF. DNA of the CDR3: TGTGCCAGCAGCTCAACGACAGGATCTAATTCACCCCTCCACTTT. The full variable domain, in which reference TRBV13 and TRBJ1-6 provide the parts outside the CDR3, is AAGVIQSPRHLIKEKRETATLKCYPIPRHDTVYWYQQGPGQDPQFLISFYEKMQSDKGSIPDRFSAQQFSDYHSELNMSSLELGDSALYFCASSSTTGSNSPLHFGNGTRLTVT.

The chain couples TRBV7-3 to TRBJ1-1; 8 nucleotides line up with TRBD1. The ends lost 0 bases at V and 5 bases at J; junction bases unmatched: 5. Germline V lookup: CDR1 SGHTA, CDR2 FQGTGA. The CDR3 has 15 amino acids. The CDR3 nucleotides are TGTGCCAGCAGCTTAACTGGACAGGGACGGACTGAAGCTTTCTTT. Its translation: CASSLTGQGRTEAFF.

The chain recombines TRBV6-5 with TRBJ2-3; D is undetermined. Looked up from germline, CDR1 is MNHEY and CDR2 is SVGAGI. V was pared by 6 bases and J by 4 bases, with 17 bases between. The length of the CDR3 is 15 residues. CDR3 loop: CASSPTFLVSDTQYF. The DNA for the CDR3 is TGTGCCAGCAGCCCAACCTTCTTAGTGTCAGATACGCAGTATTTT.

This clone is a singleton in its sample. V gene TRBV6-5 combines with J gene TRBJ1-1; the match to TRBD1 covers 7 bases. Germline values: CDR1 MNHEY, CDR2 SVGAGI. The CDR3 is made up of 16 amino acids. With V trimmed by 0 bases and J by 3 bases, 7 bases remained unmatched. The CDR3: CASSYSQVGQYTEAFF. For the CDR3, the DNA is TGTGCCAGCAGTTACTCCCAAGTGGGACAGTACACTGAAGCTTTCTTT.

The chain carries TRBV27 and TRBJ2-7, with D possibly TRBD1 on 5 matching bases. The ends were cut back, 3 bases at V and 3 bases at J, with 9 bases in the middle. The CDR3 sequence is 13 residues long. CDR1 and CDR2 from the germline V gene are MNHEY and SMNVEV (reference sequence). DNA for the CDR3: TGTGCCAGCAGTTTTTCAGGGAACTACGAGCAGTACTTC. Amino acid sequence: CASSFSGNYEQYF.

The chain employs TRBV27 and TRBJ1-1; 7 bases agree with TRBD1. The CDR3 loop spans 17 amino acids. Germline CDR1 MNHEY, CDR2 SMNVEV (reference sequence). Losses at the gene ends were 5 bases for V and 5 bases for J; bases not matched to a gene: 17. This chain's CDR3 is CASSPSHFRGSGTEAFF. As DNA, the CDR3 is TGTGCCAGCAGTCCCAGCCACTTCAGGGGGAGTGGGACTGAAGCTTTCTTT.

The V gene is TRBV19, the J gene TRBJ2-2; possible D gene TRBD1, 6 bases. The germline gives CDR1 LNHDA, CDR2 SQIVND (reference sequence). This CDR3 is 14 amino acids long. V was clipped by 1 base and J by 5 bases, with 8 bases between them. CDR3 residues: CASSIVGTTGELFF. The CDR3 DNA reads as TGTGCCAGTAGTATAGTCGGGACAACCGGGGAGCTGTTTTTT.

The chain's CDR3 is CSVEGGAHYEQYF. The CDR3 nucleotides read TGCAGCGTTGAAGGAGGCGCCCACTACGAGCAGTACTTC. The chain employs TRBV29-1 and TRBJ2-7, with D uncertain. CDR3 size: 13 residues. With 1 base removed from V and 3 bases from J, the gap between germline ends came to 10 bases. Germline V gives CDR1 SQVTM, CDR2 ANQGSEA.

The chain has TRBV5-1 and TRBJ2-3; D is unresolved. Trimming cost V 1 base and J 3 bases, with 12 bases left between them. This CDR3 contains 15 residues. Looked up from germline, CDR1 is SGHRS and CDR2 is YFSETQ. For the CDR3, the DNA is TGCGCCAGCAGCTTGTTAGGCAGGCTTACAGATACGCAGTATTTT. The encoded protein is CASSLLGRLTDTQYF.

The rearrangement uses TRBV25-1 and TRBJ1-6, with D unresolved. The CDR3 spans 18 residues. The V gene lost 8 bases and the J gene lost 0 bases, with 20 bases spanning the gap. Germline CDR1 reads MGHDK; CDR2 reads SYGVNS. The CDR3 loop reads CASPWSRAAGSYNSPLHF. The CDR3 nucleotides read TGTGCCAGCCCGTGGTCCCGGGCGGCGGGCTCCTATAATTCACCCCTCCACTTT.

V usage is TRBV27 and J usage is TRBJ2-3; D might be TRBD2 (5 bases). Trimming cost V 3 bases and J 1 base, with 8 bases left between them. The CDR3 consists of 14 residues. CDR1 and CDR2 from the germline V gene are MNHEY and SMNVEV (reference sequence). Written as DNA, the CDR3 is TGTGCCAGCAGTTTTAGCGCCCGCACAGATACGCAGTATTTT. Residues: CASSFSARTDTQYF.

The chain recombines TRBV27 with TRBJ2-5; maybe TRBD2 (5 bases). The CDR3 covers 13 residues. V gave up 6 bases and J gave up 5 bases, with 13 bases separating them. The germline gives CDR1 MNHEY, CDR2 SMNVEV (reference sequence). The CDR3 sequence: CASRLGVSETQYF. CDR3 sequence (DNA): TGTGCCAGCAGGCTCGGGGTATCTGAGACCCAGTACTTC.

The V and J genes are TRBV4-1 and TRBJ1-1; D is unresolved. The CDR3 has 17 residues. V lost 1 base and J lost 5, with 20 bases in between. In germline, CDR1 is MGHRA, CDR2 YSYEKL. DNA for the CDR3: TGCGCCAGCAGCCAAGTTAGAAGGGAGGTCCCGAGGACTGAAGCTTTCTTT. This codes for CASSQVRREVPRTEAFF.